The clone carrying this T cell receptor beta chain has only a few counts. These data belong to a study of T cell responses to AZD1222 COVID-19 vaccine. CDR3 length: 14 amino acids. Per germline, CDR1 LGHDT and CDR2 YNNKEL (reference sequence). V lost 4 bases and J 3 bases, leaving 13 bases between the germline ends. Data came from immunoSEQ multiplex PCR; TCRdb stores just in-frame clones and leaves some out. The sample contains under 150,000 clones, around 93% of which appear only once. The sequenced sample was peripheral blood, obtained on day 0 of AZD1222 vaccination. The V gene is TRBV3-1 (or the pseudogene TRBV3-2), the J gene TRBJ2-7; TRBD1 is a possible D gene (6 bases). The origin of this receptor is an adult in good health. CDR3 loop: CASSRGTSGYEQYF. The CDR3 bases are TGTGCCAGCAGCCGAGGGACATCGGGCTACGAGCAGTACTTC.